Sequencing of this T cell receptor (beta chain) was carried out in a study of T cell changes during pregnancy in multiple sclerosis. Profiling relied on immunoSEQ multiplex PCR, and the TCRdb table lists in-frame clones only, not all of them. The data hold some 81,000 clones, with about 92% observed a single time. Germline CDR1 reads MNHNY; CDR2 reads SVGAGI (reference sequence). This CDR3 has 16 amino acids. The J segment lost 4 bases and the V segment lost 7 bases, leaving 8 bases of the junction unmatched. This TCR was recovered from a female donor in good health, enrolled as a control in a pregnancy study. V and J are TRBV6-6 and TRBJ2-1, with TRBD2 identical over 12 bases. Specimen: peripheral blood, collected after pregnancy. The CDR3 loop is CASTFAGTSGYNEQFF. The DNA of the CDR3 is TGTGCCAGCACCTTCGCCGGGACTAGCGGGTACAATGAGCAGTTCTTC.